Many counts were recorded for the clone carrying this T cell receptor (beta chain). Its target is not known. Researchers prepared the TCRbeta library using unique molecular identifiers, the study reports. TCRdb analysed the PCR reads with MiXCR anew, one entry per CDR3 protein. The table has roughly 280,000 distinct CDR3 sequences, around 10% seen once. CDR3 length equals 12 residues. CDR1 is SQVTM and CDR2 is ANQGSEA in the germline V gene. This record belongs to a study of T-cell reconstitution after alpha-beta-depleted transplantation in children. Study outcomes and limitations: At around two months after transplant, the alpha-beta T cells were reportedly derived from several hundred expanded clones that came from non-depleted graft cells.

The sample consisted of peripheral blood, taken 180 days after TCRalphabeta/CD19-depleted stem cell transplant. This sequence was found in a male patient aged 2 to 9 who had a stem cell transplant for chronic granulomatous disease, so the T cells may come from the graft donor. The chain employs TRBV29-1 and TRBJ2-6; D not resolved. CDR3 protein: CSVSSGANVLTF. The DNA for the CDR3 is TGCAGTGTCTCTAGTGGGGCCAACGTCCTGACTTTC.